The source of this T cell receptor beta chain is a study of cytomegalovirus exposure and HLA in healthy donors. General study points: The Asian-associated ancestry cluster reportedly had fewer N-insertions than the approximately 650-donor mean in a later analysis.

As regards this clone: Its target is unknown.

In the PCR, 60 Vbeta and 13 Jbeta primers were used. Per the study methods: Unique TCR beta chains numbered approximately 80 million in a later analysis, with around 10 million shared. Sequencing was performed with immunoSEQ multiplex PCR; in TCRdb, only in-frame clones are kept and a portion is missing. V and J calls plus clone size are reproduced from that table; the DNA served to infer D and trimming. Among about 98,000 clones listed, about three quarters were seen once. Germline CDR1 and CDR2: SGHRS and YFSETQ. The CDR3 runs 15 residues. After removal of 3 bases from V and 2 bases from J, the junction contained 5 bases not matched to a gene.

The source is a human donor in good health. Specimen: PBMCs. The V and J genes are TRBV5-1 and TRBJ2-1, with TRBD2 identical over 7 bases. CDR3 DNA sequence: TGCGCCAGCAGCTCGAGCGGGGTTACCTACAATGAGCAGTTCTTC. The encoded protein is CASSSSGVTYNEQFF.